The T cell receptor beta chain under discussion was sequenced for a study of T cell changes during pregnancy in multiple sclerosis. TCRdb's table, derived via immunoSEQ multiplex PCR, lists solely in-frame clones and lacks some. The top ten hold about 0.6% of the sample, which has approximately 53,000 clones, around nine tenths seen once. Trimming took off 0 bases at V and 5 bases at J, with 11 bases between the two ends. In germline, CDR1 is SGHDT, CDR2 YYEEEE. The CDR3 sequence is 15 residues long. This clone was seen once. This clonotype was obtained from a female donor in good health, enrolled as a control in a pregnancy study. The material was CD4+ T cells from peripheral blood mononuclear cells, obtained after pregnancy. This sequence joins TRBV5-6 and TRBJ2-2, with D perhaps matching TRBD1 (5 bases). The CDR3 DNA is TGTGCCAGCAGCTTGGTTGGGCAGGGTACCGGGGAGCTGTTTTTT. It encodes CASSLVGQGTGELFF.